This entry describes one T cell receptor beta chain. The CDR3 spans 15 residues. The ends were cut back, 4 bases at V and 4 bases at J, with 16 bases in the middle. The germline CDR1 and CDR2 sequences are SGHAT and FQDESV (reference sequence). In the authors' workflow: Amplifying reference gene primers gave estimates of nucleated cell counts. The data were produced by immunoSEQ multiplex PCR, yet TCRdb's version contains in-frame clones alone and is incomplete. V and J calls and clone size follow that table, whereas D and trimming were derived from the DNA. The table records about 65,000 clones, around 93% of them present only once. The sample is drawn from a study of blood T cell repertoires in COVID-19. Study background: Some COVID-19 samples were acute and others convalescent; all came from the United States, Italy and Spain.

The TCR comes from a man in his 70s with active COVID-19. V is TRBV11-1 and J is TRBJ1-1; D is uncertain. Sample: peripheral blood. The CDR3 is CASSSKGRMGTEAFF. The CDR3, as DNA: TGTGCCAGCAGCTCTAAAGGGAGGATGGGCACTGAAGCTTTCTTT.